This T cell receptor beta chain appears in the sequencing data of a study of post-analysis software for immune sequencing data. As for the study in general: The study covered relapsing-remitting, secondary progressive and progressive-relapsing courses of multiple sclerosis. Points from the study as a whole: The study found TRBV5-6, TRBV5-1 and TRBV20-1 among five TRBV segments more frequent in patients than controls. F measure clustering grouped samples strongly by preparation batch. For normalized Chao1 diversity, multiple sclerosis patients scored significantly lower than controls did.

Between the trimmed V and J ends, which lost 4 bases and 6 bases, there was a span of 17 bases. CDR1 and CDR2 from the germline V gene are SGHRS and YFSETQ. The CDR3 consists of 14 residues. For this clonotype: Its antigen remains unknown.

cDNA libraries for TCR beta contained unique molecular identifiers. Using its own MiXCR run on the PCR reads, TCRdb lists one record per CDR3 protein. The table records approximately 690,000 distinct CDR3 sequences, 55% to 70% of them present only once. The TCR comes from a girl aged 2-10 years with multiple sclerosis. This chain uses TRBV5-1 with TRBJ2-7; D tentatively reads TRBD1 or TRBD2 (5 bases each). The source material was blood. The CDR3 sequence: CASSGRGTRGEQYF. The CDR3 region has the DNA TGCGCCAGCAGCGGCCGGGGCACTAGAGGCGAGCAGTACTTC.